These T cell receptor beta chains were read from a single sample in a study of blood T cell repertoires in COVID-19. Assay used: immunoSEQ multiplex PCR; TCRdb lists only in-frame clones, some missing. The table lists around 230,000 clones, roughly 90% of them singletons. The source material was peripheral blood. These receptors originate from a man in his 60s who had recovered from COVID-19. Both conserved end residues are part of each CDR3. A D gene is named only where the DNA matches it firmly.

V gene	D gene	J gene	CDR3 DNA	CDR3 protein
TRBV19	.	TRBJ2-6	TGTGCCAGTAGGCGACAGTTCTCTGGGGCCAACGTCCTGACTTTC	CASRRQFSGANVLTF
TRBV25-1	.	TRBJ1-6	TGTGCCAGCAGTGGGTACTCGGGTTACAATTCACCCCTCCACTTT	CASSGYSGYNSPLHF
TRBV2	TRBD1	TRBJ1-4	TGTGCCAGCAAAGGACAGGGGATACCTAATGAAAAACTGTTTTTT	CASKGQGIPNEKLFF
TRBV4-2	TRBD1	TRBJ2-3	TGTGCCAGCAGCCAAGATGCAGGGGGCAGAGATACGCAGTATTTT	CASSQDAGGRDTQYF
TRBV2	TRBD1	TRBJ1-1	TGTGCCAGCAGTGAAGCACAGGGGGCTCGCACTGAAGCTTTCTTT	CASSEAQGARTEAFF
TRBV9	.	TRBJ2-2	TGTGCCAGCAGCCCCCGGGTAGACCTCTACACCGGGGAGCTGTTTTTT	CASSPRVDLYTGELFF
TRBV7-8	.	TRBJ1-3	TGTGCCAGCTCCTGGACTGAATCTGGAAACACCATATATTTT	CASSWTESGNTIYF
TRBV7-8	.	TRBJ1-1	TGTGCCAGCAGCTTAGGGTCAGGGAACACTGAAGCTTTCTTT	CASSLGSGNTEAFF
TRBV21-1	.	TRBJ1-2	TGTGCCAGCAGCAAAGACGGGACTCCTTCTAACTATGGCTACACCTTC	CASSKDGTPSNYGYTF
TRBV5-1	TRBD2	TRBJ2-7	TGCGCCAGCAGTCCGGGGACTAGCGGGGGGGCCCCCTACTACGAGCAGTACTTC	CASSPGTSGGAPYYEQYF
TRBV3-1/TRBV3-2	TRBD1	TRBJ1-6	TGTGCCAGCAGCCTGGGACAGGGACTTTCACCCCTCCACTTT	CASSLGQGLSPLHF
TRBV6-5	.	TRBJ2-1	TGTGCCACTGTAGTCCGGGACACCTACAATGAGCAGTTCTTC	CATVVRDTYNEQFF
TRBV2	.	TRBJ2-5	TGTGCCAGCAGTGAAGGGGCAGCGGTTGAGACCCAGTACTTC	CASSEGAAVETQYF
TRBV7-9	.	TRBJ2-3	TGTGCCAGCAGCTTAGGTTCAGGTTCCGATACGCAGTATTTT	CASSLGSGSDTQYF
TRBV18	.	TRBJ1-2	TGTGCCAGCTCACCTCAGGATAACTATGGCTACACCTTC	CASSPQDNYGYTF
TRBV5-1	TRBD1	TRBJ1-2	TGCGCCAGCTCCACCTCATCGCAGGGGGGCTATGGCTACACCTTC	CASSTSSQGGYGYTF